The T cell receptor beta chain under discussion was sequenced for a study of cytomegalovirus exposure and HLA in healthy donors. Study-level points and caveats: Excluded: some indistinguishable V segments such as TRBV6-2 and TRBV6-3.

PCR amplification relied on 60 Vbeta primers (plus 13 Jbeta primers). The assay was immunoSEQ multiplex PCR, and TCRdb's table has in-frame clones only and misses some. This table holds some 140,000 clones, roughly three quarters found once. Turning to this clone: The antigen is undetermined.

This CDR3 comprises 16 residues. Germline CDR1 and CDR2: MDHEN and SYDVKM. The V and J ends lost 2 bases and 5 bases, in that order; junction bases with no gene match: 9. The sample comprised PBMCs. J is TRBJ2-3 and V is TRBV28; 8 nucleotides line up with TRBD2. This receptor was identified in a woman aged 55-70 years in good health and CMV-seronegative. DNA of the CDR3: TGTGCCAGCAGTTTACTCCTCCGGCGGGGGGAAGATACGCAGTATTTT. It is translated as CASSLLLRRGEDTQYF.